The T cell receptor (beta chain) described here comes from a study of cytomegalovirus exposure and HLA in healthy donors. The overall study: Earlier findings included 90 million to 120 million unique TCR beta sequences obtained from about 179 million T cells. Study-wide findings and caveats: Later analysis demonstrated an association between a missense DCLRE1C variant and TCR beta V- and J-gene trimming. Later findings reportedly placed an Asian-associated ancestry cluster below the roughly 730-donor mean for N-insertions.

The CDR3 consists of 15 residues. V shed 4 bases and J shed 0 bases, with 12 bases lying between them. The germline V gene encodes CDR1 SGHRS and CDR2 YFSETQ. Primers included in the PCR were 60 Vbeta and 13 Jbeta primers. TCRdb's table, derived via immunoSEQ multiplex PCR, lists solely in-frame clones and lacks some. This sample has approximately 200,000 clones; over 75% occur once, and the top ten carry around 1.7%. As for this clone: What it binds is not known.

Sequenced sample: PBMCs. This receptor was obtained from a man younger than 30 in good health and CMV-seronegative. The chain employs TRBV5-1 and TRBJ2-3, with D maybe TRBD2 (5 bases). CDR3 in DNA: TGCGCCAGCAGCCCGGACTCCTCTAGCACAGATACGCAGTATTTT. Residues: CASSPDSSSTDTQYF.